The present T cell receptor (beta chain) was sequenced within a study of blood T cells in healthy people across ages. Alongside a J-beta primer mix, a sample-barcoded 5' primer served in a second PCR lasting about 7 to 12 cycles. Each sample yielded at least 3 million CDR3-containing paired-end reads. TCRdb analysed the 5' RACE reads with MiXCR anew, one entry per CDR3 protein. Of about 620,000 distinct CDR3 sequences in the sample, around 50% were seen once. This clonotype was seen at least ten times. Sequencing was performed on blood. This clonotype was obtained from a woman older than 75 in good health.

DNA of the CDR3: TGTGCCAGCAATCCGGGACAGGGATTCAATGAGCAGTTCTTC. As protein: CASNPGQGFNEQFF. This chain links TRBV2 with TRBJ2-1; 9 nucleotides agree with TRBD1. This CDR3 has 14 amino acids. Germline V gene data show CDR1 as SNHLY and CDR2 as FYNNEI. The trim removed 7 bases at V and 6 bases at J, leaving 7 bases unmatched.